The 16 T cell receptor beta chains in this list originate from one sample, sequenced in a study of blood T cell repertoires in COVID-19. Using immunoSEQ multiplex PCR, the repertoire was profiled, and TCRdb retains in-frame clones only, with some absent. The sample has about 390,000 clones; approximately 90% are singletons. The sample was PBMCs or T cells enriched from blood (not recorded which). These receptors were obtained from a woman aged 45-60 years who had recovered from COVID-19.

The chain carries TRBV2 and TRBJ2-7; 8 positions match TRBD1. Germline CDR1 reads SNHLY; CDR2 reads FYNNEI. J gave up 2 bases and V 4 bases, and 4 bases lay outside the gene matches. This CDR3 has 14 residues. The CDR3 DNA sequence: TGTGCCAGCAGTGCCGACAGGGGAGCCTACGAGCAGTACTTC. Protein product: CASSADRGAYEQYF.

This clone came up a few times. The chain employs TRBV6-5 and TRBJ2-7; 7 bases fit TRBD2. J lost 4 bases, V lost 4 bases, and 4 bases had no gene match. Germline V lookup: CDR1 MNHEY, CDR2 SVGAGI. This CDR3 has 13 amino acids. CDR3 sequence: CASSSAGNYEQYF. For the CDR3, the DNA is TGTGCCAGCAGTTCAGCGGGAAATTACGAGCAGTACTTC.

The chain combines TRBV5-1 with TRBJ2-7; tentative D call: TRBD2 (6 bases). The germline CDR1 and CDR2 sequences are SGHRS and YFSETQ. The CDR3 loop spans 12 amino acids. V shed 3 bases and J shed 5 bases, with 9 bases lying between them. The CDR3 spells CASSSGTHEQYF. The CDR3 DNA follows: TGCGCCAGCAGCTCAGGGACTCACGAGCAGTACTTC.

The rearrangement links TRBV20-1 to TRBJ1-1; D remains unclear. The germline CDR1 and CDR2 sequences are DFQATT and SNEGSKA (reference sequence). V lost 5 bases and J lost 1, with 5 bases in between. CDR3 length equals 11 residues. CDR3 bases: TGCAGTGCTGTTCAGAACACTGAAGCTTTCTTT. Its translation: CSAVQNTEAFF.

The chain combines TRBV3-1 (or the pseudogene TRBV3-2) with TRBJ2-1; 10 nucleotides line up with TRBD2. CDR3 size: 15 residues. Germline assignment: CDR1 LGHDT and CDR2 YNNKEL (reference sequence). Trimming took 4 bases from V and 8 from J; bases not matched to a gene: 8. CDR3 amino acids: CASSPAGGPFYEQFF. Here the CDR3 DNA reads TGTGCCAGCAGCCCAGCGGGGGGGCCTTTCTATGAGCAGTTCTTC.

The chain has TRBV18 and TRBJ1-2; 7 nucleotides match TRBD1. Germline V gene lookup returns CDR1 KGHSH and CDR2 LQKENI. The CDR3 runs 13 residues. The J segment lost 8 bases and the V segment lost 8 bases, leaving 11 bases of the junction unmatched. As DNA, the CDR3 is TGTGCCAGCGGCAGAGACAGGGTCGGAGGCTACACCTTC. Its translation is CASGRDRVGGYTF.

The V and J genes are TRBV19 and TRBJ2-7; 8 bases are shared with TRBD1. Per the germline V gene, CDR1 is LNHDA and CDR2 is SQIVND (reference sequence). The CDR3 runs to 14 residues. The V and J ends lost 5 bases and 7 bases, in that order; junction bases with no gene match: 10. This CDR3 reads CASSFRSRGLEQYF. The CDR3 DNA sequence: TGTGCCAGTAGTTTTAGGTCCAGGGGGCTTGAGCAGTACTTC.

The CDR3 DNA follows: TGTGCCAGCAGTGAAGCAGTTCTCGGGTACAACAATGAGCAGTTCTTC. Its protein is CASSEAVLGYNNEQFF. The V call is TRBV2, the J call TRBJ2-1; no reliable D call. The germline V and J ends were trimmed by 0 bases and 5 bases, with 14 bases remaining between them. CDR1 and CDR2 from the germline V gene are SNHLY and FYNNEI. The length of the CDR3 is 16 residues.

The chain has TRBV29-1 and TRBJ2-1, with D possibly matching TRBD1 (5 bases). This CDR3 region has 17 residues. Germline V gene sequence: CDR1 SQVTM, CDR2 ANQGSEA. Deletions cut 3 bases from V and 6 bases from J, with 24 bases between. The CDR3: CSVETHYRAIGANEQFF. The CDR3 bases are TGCAGCGTTGAGACCCACTACCGGGCCATAGGGGCCAATGAGCAGTTCTTC.

The rearrangement uses TRBV19 and TRBJ1-2; D is ambiguous. Trimming left V 2 bases short and J 0 bases short, with 10 bases between. The CDR3 is 15 amino acids. Germline V CDR1 and CDR2: LNHDA, SQIVND (reference sequence). The CDR3 loop reads CASSIRVEANYGYTF. CDR3 coding DNA: TGTGCCAGTAGTATACGGGTCGAAGCTAACTATGGCTACACCTTC. Using reference TRBV19 and TRBJ1-2 for the parts outside the CDR3, the full variable domain is DGGITQSPKYLFRKEGQNVTLSCEQNLNHDAMYWYRQDPGQGLRLIYYSQIVNDFQKGDIAEGYSVSREKKESFPLTVTSAQKNPTAFYLCASSIRVEANYGYTFGSGTRLTVV.

This clone was counted a single time. The chain uses TRBV2 and TRBJ1-4, with a weak D call TRBD1 (5 bases). The V end lost 0 bases, the J end lost 11 bases, and 19 bases lay between the germline ends. Germline values: CDR1 SNHLY, CDR2 FYNNEI. The CDR3 is 16 residues long. This CDR3 reads CASSEAVWGLEGKLFF. The CDR3 coding sequence is TGTGCCAGCAGTGAAGCCGTCTGGGGCCTCGAAGGGAAACTGTTTTTT.

The V gene is TRBV7-9, the J gene TRBJ1-1; D is uncertain. Germline V CDR1 and CDR2: SEHNR, FQNEAQ (reference sequence). This CDR3 is 11 amino acids long. Trimming removed 10 bases from V and 5 bases from J, with 11 bases in between. CDR3 protein: CATSAETEAFF. In DNA form, the CDR3 reads TGTGCCACCTCCGCTGAGACTGAAGCTTTCTTT.

The gene calls are TRBV28 and TRBJ2-3, with a possible D match to TRBD1 (6 bases). Trimming shortened V by 11 bases and J by 4 bases, and 13 bases separated the two germline ends. The CDR3 spans 12 residues. Germline CDR1 and CDR2: MDHEN and SYDVKM. The CDR3 loop reads CAAGTGPDTQYF. CDR3 DNA: TGTGCCGCTGGAACAGGGCCAGATACGCAGTATTTT.

This sequence joins TRBV6-5 and TRBJ2-3; no firm D call. The ends were cut back, 5 bases at V and 2 bases at J, with 5 bases in the middle. CDR1 is MNHEY and CDR2 is SVGAGI in the germline V gene. The CDR3 totals 12 residues. Here the CDR3 reads CASSQSTDTQYF. CDR3 DNA sequence: TGTGCCAGCAGTCAGTCCACAGATACGCAGTATTTT.

V is TRBV19 and J is TRBJ2-1, with 10 nucleotides matching TRBD1. The CDR3 is 16 residues long. V shed 6 bases and J 7 bases; nucleotides not matched to a gene: 12. Germline V gene data show CDR1 as LNHDA and CDR2 as SQIVND (reference sequence). CDR3 nucleotide sequence: TGTGCCAGTAGGCCGAGGACAGGGGGGATGGGGAATGAGCAGTTCTTC. This translates into CASRPRTGGMGNEQFF.

This chain links TRBV27 with TRBJ1-6; D gene uncertain. V gave up 6 bases and J gave up 13 bases, with 13 bases separating them. This CDR3 contains 12 residues. The germline V gene has CDR1 MNHEY and CDR2 SMNVEV (reference sequence). CDR3 protein: CASSIPPGPLHF. The CDR3 DNA sequence: TGTGCCAGCAGCATTCCCCCGGGGCCCCTCCACTTT.